One TCR beta chain is described in this entry. The sample comes from a study of cytomegalovirus exposure and HLA in healthy donors. Looked up from germline, CDR1 is LNHDA and CDR2 is SQIVND (reference sequence). The V end lost 7 bases, the J end lost 1 base, and 10 bases lay between the germline ends. There are 13 residues in the CDR3. The data were produced by immunoSEQ multiplex PCR, yet TCRdb's version contains in-frame clones alone and is incomplete. This table has 200,000 to 250,000 clones, about nine tenths appearing once. This receptor was obtained from a young woman in good health and CMV-seronegative. Sample: PBMCs. This chain links TRBV19 with TRBJ1-1; weak D call: TRBD1 (5 bases). This CDR3 reads CASTWGGNTEAFF. In nucleotides, the CDR3 is TGTGCCAGTACCTGGGGGGGGAACACTGAAGCTTTCTTT. Filled out from reference TRBV19 and TRBJ1-1, the complete variable domain reads DGGITQSPKYLFRKEGQNVTLSCEQNLNHDAMYWYRQDPGQGLRLIYYSQIVNDFQKGDIAEGYSVSREKKESFPLTVTSAQKNPTAFYLCASTWGGNTEAFFGQGTRLTVV.